This entry describes one T cell receptor (beta chain). Antigen: not known. The germline gives CDR1 SGHRS, CDR2 YFSETQ. V trimming: 4 bases; J trimming: 4 bases; junction bases outside the gene matches: 15. CDR3 length equals 17 residues. These data come from a study of T-cell reconstitution after alpha-beta-depleted transplantation in children. Broader study findings: The high TCRbeta diversity at day 60 in some patients came from surviving recipient T cells and thymic progenitors. Two months or so post-transplant, alpha-beta T cells reportedly derived from several hundred expanded graft clones. Among T cells one year after transplant, newly produced cells accounted for most counts and diversity.

A TCRbeta library incorporating unique molecular identifiers was prepared. MiXCR, applied by TCRdb to the PCR reads, yields one record per CDR3 protein. The table lists approximately 400,000 distinct CDR3 sequences, 15% to 20% of them singletons, with 25% to 30% in the top ten. This chain links TRBV5-1 with TRBJ2-3; 7 bases line up with TRBD1. Sample: PBMCs, mostly from graft donor cells, taken 360 days after TCRalphabeta/CD19-depleted stem cell transplant. The sequence was obtained from a boy in the first two years of life who had a stem cell transplant for Wiskott-Aldrich syndrome, so the T cells may come from the graft donor. The CDR3 protein is CASSLDGQVPIPDTQYF. Written as DNA, the CDR3 is TGCGCCAGCAGCCTAGATGGACAGGTGCCGATCCCAGATACGCAGTATTTT.